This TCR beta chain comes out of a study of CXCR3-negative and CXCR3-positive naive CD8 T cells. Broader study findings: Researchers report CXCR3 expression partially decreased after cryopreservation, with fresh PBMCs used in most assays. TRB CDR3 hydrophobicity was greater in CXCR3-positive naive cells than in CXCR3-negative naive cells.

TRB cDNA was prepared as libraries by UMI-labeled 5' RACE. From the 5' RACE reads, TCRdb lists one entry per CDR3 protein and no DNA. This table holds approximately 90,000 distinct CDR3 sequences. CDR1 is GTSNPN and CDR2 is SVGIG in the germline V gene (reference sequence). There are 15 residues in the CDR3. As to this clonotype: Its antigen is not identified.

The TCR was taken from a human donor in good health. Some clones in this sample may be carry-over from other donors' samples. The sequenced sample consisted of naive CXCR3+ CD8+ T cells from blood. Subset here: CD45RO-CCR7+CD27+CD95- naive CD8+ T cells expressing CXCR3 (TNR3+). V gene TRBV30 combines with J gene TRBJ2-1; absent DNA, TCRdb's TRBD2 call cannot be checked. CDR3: CAWSLGTSGSNEQFF. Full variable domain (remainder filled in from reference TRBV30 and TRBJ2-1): SQTIHQWPATLVQPVGSPLSLECTVEGTSNPNLYWYRQAAGRGLQLLFYSVGIGQISSEVPQNLSASRPQDRQFILSSKKLLLSDSGFYLCAWSLGTSGSNEQFFGPGTRLTVL.